This T cell receptor beta chain emerged from a study of blood T cell repertoires in COVID-19. Across the whole study: The origin of the acute and convalescent COVID-19 samples was the United States, Italy and Spain. The analysed material was cDNA or gDNA that came from T cells, B-cell-depleted T cells, or PBMCs.

The protocol was immunoSEQ multiplex PCR, while the TCRdb copy is restricted to in-frame clones and leaves out a portion. The sample shows 250,000 or so clones, around 86% of them seen only once. Per the germline V gene, CDR1 is MNHEY and CDR2 is SVGAGI. The CDR3 has 14 residues. The V segment lost 4 bases and the J segment 0 bases; nucleotides outside the gene matches: 1. The sequencing input was peripheral blood. The TCR comes from a man aged 35 to 55 with active or convalescent COVID-19. V is TRBV6-5 and J is TRBJ2-3, with 7 positions matching TRBD1. CDR3 region: CASSWGQSTDTQYF. The CDR3 DNA sequence: TGTGCCAGCAGTTGGGGACAGAGCACAGATACGCAGTATTTT.